This T cell receptor beta chain was documented in a study of beta chain features in type 1 diabetes. This CDR3 has 14 residues. Germline V gene data show CDR1 as KGHSH and CDR2 as LQKENI. V was clipped by 1 base and J by 9 bases, with 13 bases between them. The purity of all sorted populations exceeded 98%. The isolated RNA, all of it, was reverse transcribed, so expressed TCRB transcripts were what got sequenced. The method was immunoSEQ multiplex PCR; TCRdb's version includes in-frame clones alone and lacks a portion of them. The sample records over 700,000 clones, about 17% being singletons. The rearrangement uses TRBV18 and TRBJ2-1; unclear D gene. The specimen was naive CD4+ T cells from blood. This clonotype was sampled from a woman aged 18-30 years in good health. As DNA, the CDR3 is TGTGCCAGCTCACCACTCACAGATCTCAGTGAGCAGTTCTTC. Translated: CASSPLTDLSEQFF. The complete variable domain, with remaining parts taken from reference TRBV18 and TRBJ2-1, reads NAGVMQNPRHLVRRRGQEARLRCSPMKGHSHVYWYRQLPEEGLKFMVYLQKENIIDESGMPKERFSAEFPKEGPSILRIQQVVRGDSAAYFCASSPLTDLSEQFFGPGTRLTVL.